This entry describes one T cell receptor beta chain. The sample originates from a study of blood T cell repertoires in COVID-19. Study summary: COVID-19 samples from acute and convalescent phases originated in the United States, Italy and Spain. T cells, B-cell-depleted T cells, or PBMCs supplied cDNA or gDNA.

This CDR3 has 14 residues. Germline CDR1 is MNHEY and CDR2 is SVGAGI. V was clipped by 8 bases and J by 5 bases; unmatched bases: 8. How the authors handled the data: Reference gene primer amplification gave estimated nucleated cell counts. Repertoires were generated with immunoSEQ multiplex PCR, while TCRdb's copy carries only in-frame clones and drops some. The DNA was the basis for D and trimming; V, J and clone size are from that table. The repertoire includes roughly 100,000 clones, around 86% of them detected once, and over 35% sits in the top ten. This receptor was obtained from an elderly man with acute or convalescent COVID-19. The chain couples TRBV6-5 to TRBJ2-3; 9 nucleotides line up with TRBD1. The specimen sequenced was peripheral blood. CDR3 bases: TGTGCCAGCTCTCGGACAGGGGTACGAGATACGCAGTATTTT. It yields the protein CASSRTGVRDTQYF.